Detailed here is one T cell receptor (beta chain). Among the patients, aged 18 to 65, hyperthyroidism was newly diagnosed and had lasted under 2 months. The germline V gene has CDR1 ENHRY and CDR2 SYGVKD. The CDR3 covers 13 residues. V was cut by 2 bases and J by 8 bases, with 12 bases left in between. The entry originates in a study of T cells in Graves' hyperthyroidism and ophthalmopathy. Amplified regions were TCR beta CDR3 sequences from RNA transcripts. With the HTBI primer set, the TCR CDR3 went through a first round of RT-PCR. TCRdb itself ran the multiplex PCR reads through MiXCR, one entry per CDR3 protein. The sample has about 540,000 distinct CDR3 sequences; under 60% are singletons.

This chain connects TRBV10-3 to TRBJ1-2; no firm D call. Sequencing used peripheral blood or thyroid tissue (not recorded which). The receptor comes from a woman aged 18-29 years with Graves' hyperthyroidism. CDR3 region: CAISETIPGGYTF. The CDR3 nucleotides read TGTGCCATCAGTGAGACTATACCGGGGGGCTACACCTTC.